Below are 22 T cell receptor beta chains sequenced from a single sample in a study of blood T cell repertoires in COVID-19 (dated by TCRdb to about 2020). Receptors were amplified or captured by the immunoSEQ multiplex PCR assay. The clones in this table, taken by TCRdb from immuneACCESS, are in-frame only. Not every clone is retained; where verified, under half of the shortfall comes from an unresolved V gene, and the cause of the rest is unknown. This sample holds around 23,000 clones; 80% to 90% were observed only once. The ten top clones hold approximately 19% of the sample. Sequenced: peripheral blood. The receptors derive from a human donor in a cohort sampled during active COVID-19.

The chain has TRBV30 and TRBJ2-2; D is possibly TRBD1 (6 bases). From germline, CDR1 is GTSNPN and CDR2 SVGIG (reference sequence). The V end lost 4 bases, the J end lost 7 bases, and 19 bases lay between the germline ends. CDR3 length equals 15 residues. CDR3 nucleotides: TGTGCCTGGAAAGGCCCGGCAGGGGCTGGCGGGGAGCTGTTTTTT. This sequence encodes CAWKGPAGAGGELFF.

The rearrangement uses TRBV28 and TRBJ1-5; TRBD1 matches 10 bases. This CDR3 region has 14 residues. The J segment lost 11 bases and the V segment lost 10 bases, leaving 14 bases of the junction unmatched. Germline-derived CDR1 and CDR2 are MDHEN and SYDVKM. CDR3 in amino acids: CAIHSGQGTGAQHF. The CDR3 bases are TGTGCCATCCACTCGGGACAGGGGACGGGGGCCCAGCATTTT.

The chain couples TRBV29-1 to TRBJ1-1, with 8 bases fitting TRBD1. The CDR3 consists of 14 residues. In germline, CDR1 is SQVTM, CDR2 ANQGSEA. The CDR3 spells CSEIKQGVNTEAFF. CDR3 sequence (DNA): TGCAGTGAAATTAAACAGGGGGTGAACACTGAAGCTTTCTTT.

This chain connects TRBV29-1 to TRBJ2-3; tentatively, D is TRBD2 (6 bases). Trimming removed 6 bases at V and 0 bases at J, with 19 bases between. The CDR3 extends over 16 amino acids. The germline CDR1 and CDR2 sequences are SQVTM and ANQGSEA. CDR3 amino acids: CSVLGTPRGSTDTQYF. CDR3 bases: TGCAGCGTGTTAGGGACTCCCCGAGGGAGCACAGATACGCAGTATTTT.

The chain has TRBV18 and TRBJ2-5, with 7 bases matching TRBD1. V gave up 4 bases and J gave up 5 bases; unmatched junction bases: 10. The CDR3 runs 15 residues. Per the germline V gene, CDR1 is KGHSH and CDR2 is LQKENI. Here the CDR3 DNA reads TGTGCCAGCTCACAGGGAACCAGGACAGGCGAGACCCAGTACTTC. Translating gives CASSQGTRTGETQYF.

The rearrangement links TRBV7-2 to TRBJ1-1, with D possibly being TRBD1 (5 bases). V was trimmed by 5 bases and J by 4 bases, leaving 17 bases between them. This CDR3 is built from 15 residues. Germline values: CDR1 SGHTA, CDR2 FQGNSA. CDR3 DNA sequence: TGTGCCAGCAGCCCAGCCGGGGGGGTAGGCACTGAAGCTTTCTTT. Its translation is CASSPAGGVGTEAFF. Full variable domain (missing parts from reference TRBV7-2 and TRBJ1-1): GAGVSQSPSNKVTEKGKDVELRCDPISGHTALYWYRQSLGQGLEFLIYFQGNSAPDKSGLPSDRFSAERTGGSVSTLTIQRTQQEDSAVYLCASSPAGGVGTEAFFGQGTRLTVV.

The V and J genes are TRBV19 and TRBJ1-2; D gene uncertain. Per germline, CDR1 LNHDA and CDR2 SQIVND (reference sequence). Trimming shortened V by 3 bases and J by 7 bases, and 18 bases separated the two germline ends. The CDR3 contains 15 residues. The CDR3 DNA reads TGTGCCAGTAGTATTTCGGTGGGCAGAACAGCTGGCTACACCTTC. This sequence encodes CASSISVGRTAGYTF.

The rearrangement links TRBV19 to TRBJ2-1; 10 nucleotides agree with TRBD2. This CDR3 is built from 16 residues. In germline, CDR1 is LNHDA, CDR2 SQIVND (reference sequence). Germline trimming cut 3 bases from V and 4 bases from J; bases unmatched to any gene: 6. The CDR3 bases are TGTGCCAGTAGTATTCTGTCACTAGCGGGGTACAATGAGCAGTTCTTC. Its translation is CASSILSLAGYNEQFF.

The chain carries TRBV5-1 and TRBJ1-4; D remains unclear. CDR3 size: 16 residues. CDR1 and CDR2 (germline): SGHRS, YFSETQ. V gave up 0 bases and J gave up 0 bases, with 9 bases separating them. The CDR3 loop reads CASSLDGPATNEKLFF. The CDR3 DNA reads TGCGCCAGCAGCTTGGATGGGCCAGCAACTAATGAAAAACTGTTTTTT.

CDR3 sequence reads: CASSPSGTGELFF. The CDR3, as DNA: TGCGCCAGCAGCCCCTCGGGGACCGGGGAGCTGTTTTTT. J is TRBJ2-2 and V is TRBV5-1, with a weak D call TRBD2 (5 bases). V was trimmed by 4 bases and J by 5 bases, leaving 9 bases between them. CDR1 and CDR2 (germline): SGHRS, YFSETQ. The CDR3 contains 13 residues.

The chain carries TRBV7-9 and TRBJ1-1; D is possibly TRBD1 (5 bases). The CDR3 is 14 residues long. Germline loops: CDR1 SEHNR, CDR2 FQNEAQ (reference sequence). V was cut by 7 bases and J by 0 bases, with 12 bases left in between. CDR3 DNA: TGTGCCAGCACCAATGGAGGGGTGAACACTGAAGCTTTCTTT. Its translation: CASTNGGVNTEAFF.

CDR3 in DNA: TGTGCCAGCAGTCCTAATACAGGCGCAGATACGCAGTATTTT. It specifies CASSPNTGADTQYF. The genes are TRBV7-3 and TRBJ2-3; a possible D gene is TRBD1 (5 bases). V lost 6 bases, J lost 4 bases, and 14 bases lay in between. CDR1 and CDR2 from the germline V gene are SGHTA and FQGTGA. The CDR3 covers 14 residues.

The chain is built from TRBV19 and TRBJ1-2; a weak D match, TRBD1 (6 bases). The CDR3 is 17 residues long. In germline, CDR1 is LNHDA, CDR2 SQIVND (reference sequence). Trimming removed 9 bases from V and 5 bases from J, with 28 bases in between. For the CDR3, the DNA is TGTGCCAGCTCTCCCGTTCCACTTGGGGGGGCTAGGTATGGCTACACCTTC. It specifies CASSPVPLGGARYGYTF.

The rearrangement uses TRBV19 and TRBJ2-5, with TRBD2 identical over 10 bases. The trim removed 5 bases at V and 0 bases at J, leaving 3 bases unmatched. From germline, CDR1 is LNHDA and CDR2 SQIVND (reference sequence). The CDR3 has 15 amino acids. The CDR3 DNA sequence: TGTGCCAGTAGTGGACTAGCGGAGAACCAAGAGACCCAGTACTTC. Translation: CASSGLAENQETQYF.

V usage is TRBV10-3 and J usage is TRBJ1-2; D gene uncertain. Germline V lookup: CDR1 ENHRY, CDR2 SYGVKD. The CDR3 is made up of 13 amino acids. V was clipped by 2 bases and J by 2 bases, with 6 bases between them. The CDR3 DNA reads TGTGCCATCAGTGAGGCCGAGAACTATGGCTACACCTTC. This translates into CAISEAENYGYTF.

This clone is termed medium-sized (0.01 to 0.1%). The rearrangement joins TRBV27 to TRBJ2-3, with D possibly being TRBD1 (5 bases). The V gene's germline CDR1 is MNHEY and CDR2 SMNVEV (reference sequence). The V end lost 4 bases, the J end lost 2 bases, and 13 bases lay between the germline ends. This CDR3 has 15 residues. CDR3 amino acids: CASSSTQQVTDTQYF. The CDR3 DNA follows: TGTGCCAGCAGTTCTACCCAACAGGTCACAGATACGCAGTATTTT.

The chain combines TRBV20-1 with TRBJ1-5; 7 positions agree with TRBD1. Germline lookup yields CDR1 DFQATT and CDR2 SNEGSKA (reference sequence). The CDR3 is made up of 16 amino acids. V dropped 3 bases and J dropped 1; count of bases not matched to a gene: 9. In DNA form, the CDR3 reads TGCAGTGCTAGTTCCCTACAGGGGACGAGCAATCAGCCCCAGCATTTT. It codes for CSASSLQGTSNQPQHF.

This sequence joins TRBV5-5 and TRBJ1-5, with TRBD1 identical over 7 bases. In germline, CDR1 is SGHKS, CDR2 YYEKEE (reference sequence). CDR3 size: 17 residues. Trimming at V came to 1 base and at J to 3 bases, leaving 10 bases not matched to a gene. The DNA for the CDR3 is TGTGCCAGCAGCTTGCGAAGACAGGGTGCTGACAATCAGCCCCAGCATTTT. Translation gives CASSLRRQGADNQPQHF.

With respect to this clone: One end of the junction is discordant with germline, which a read error may explain. The chain has TRBV5-6 and TRBJ1-2, with 7 bases matching TRBD1. This CDR3 comprises 13 residues. The germline V gene encodes CDR1 SGHDT and CDR2 YYEEEE. The CDR3 DNA is TGTGCCAGCAACTTGGGACAGAACTATGGCTACACCTTC. Protein: CASNLGQNYGYTF.

This chain links TRBV20-1 with TRBJ1-1, with TRBD1 as a possible D gene (6 bases). CDR1 DFQATT and CDR2 SNEGSKA come from the germline V gene (reference sequence). CDR3 length equals 11 residues. V gave up 5 bases and J gave up 12 bases, with 16 bases separating them. The CDR3 DNA follows: TGCAGTGCTCCGGACAGCTATGGGACTTTCTTT. Amino acid sequence: CSAPDSYGTFF.

V gene TRBV24-1 combines with J gene TRBJ2-3; D may be TRBD1 (5 bases). The germline CDR1 and CDR2 sequences are KGHDR and SFDVKD. V was pared by 3 bases and J by 0 bases, with 12 bases between. CDR3 size: 16 residues. CDR3 bases: TGTGCCACCAGTGATCCCAGGGCGAAGAGCACAGATACGCAGTATTTT. It yields the protein CATSDPRAKSTDTQYF.

The chain is built from TRBV19 and TRBJ1-4; 8 bases align to TRBD1. J lost 6 bases, V lost 0 bases, and 3 bases had no gene match. Germline CDR1 is LNHDA and CDR2 is SQIVND (reference sequence). This CDR3 spans 15 amino acids. CDR3 nucleotides: TGTGCCAGTAGTATAGACGGACAGGGCTATGAAAAACTGTTTTTT. Amino acids: CASSIDGQGYEKLFF.